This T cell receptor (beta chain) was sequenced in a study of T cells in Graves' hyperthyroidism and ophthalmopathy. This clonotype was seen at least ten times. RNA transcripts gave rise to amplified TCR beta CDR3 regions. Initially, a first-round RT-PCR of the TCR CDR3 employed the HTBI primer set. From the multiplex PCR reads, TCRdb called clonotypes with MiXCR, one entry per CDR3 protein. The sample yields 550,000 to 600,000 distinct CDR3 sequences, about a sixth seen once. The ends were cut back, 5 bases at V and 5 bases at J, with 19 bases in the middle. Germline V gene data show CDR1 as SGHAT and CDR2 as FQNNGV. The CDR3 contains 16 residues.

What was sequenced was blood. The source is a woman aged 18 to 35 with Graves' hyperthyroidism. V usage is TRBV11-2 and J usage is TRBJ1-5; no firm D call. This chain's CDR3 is CASSPKDRVADQPQHF. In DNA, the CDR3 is TGTGCCAGCAGCCCAAAGGATAGAGTAGCGGATCAGCCCCAGCATTTT.